A single sample gave rise to the 20 T cell receptor beta chains below, sequenced in a study of breast tumors, draining lymph nodes, adjacent tissues. Axillary draining lymph nodes of breast cancer patients supplied the node samples. TCRdb redid the calling of the multiplex PCR reads with MiXCR, one entry per CDR3 protein. This sample has some 150,000 distinct CDR3 sequences, with about a fifth found just once. The sample taken for sequencing was axillary lymph node tissue. The receptors come from a female donor with breast cancer. Some clones in this sample may be carry-over from other donors' samples.

In its sample, this clonotype was seen many times. The gene calls are TRBV5-1 and TRBJ2-7; no clear D. The CDR3 contains 14 residues. The germline V and J ends were trimmed by 2 bases and 4 bases, with 13 bases remaining between them. CDR1 SGHRS and CDR2 YFSETQ come from the germline V gene. The CDR3 region has the DNA TGCGCCAGCAGCTTCGGTGGCCAGATTTACGAGCAGTACTTC. Amino acids: CASSFGGQIYEQYF.

This clonotype showed up many times. The gene calls are TRBV7-2 and TRBJ2-7; TRBD2 matches at 8 bases. This CDR3 is 14 amino acids long. Germline trimming cut 5 bases from V and 3 bases from J; bases unmatched to any gene: 6. From germline, CDR1 is SGHTA and CDR2 FQGNSA. The CDR3 sequence: CASSHWTSNYEQYF. DNA for the CDR3: TGTGCCAGCAGCCACTGGACTAGCAACTACGAGCAGTACTTC.

The genes are TRBV3-1 and TRBJ1-4, with D perhaps TRBD1 (5 bases). The germline V and J ends were trimmed by 4 bases and 4 bases, with 10 bases remaining between them. This CDR3 has 14 amino acids. CDR1 is LGHDT and CDR2 is YNNKEL in the germline V gene (reference sequence). The CDR3 spells CASSRGRVNEKLFF. CDR3 nucleotides: TGTGCCAGCAGCCGGGGACGGGTTAATGAAAAACTGTTTTTT.

This clonotype occurred many times. This chain joins TRBV5-1 and TRBJ2-5; D possibly corresponds to TRBD1 (5 bases). The CDR3 covers 16 residues. V shed 1 base and J shed 5 bases, with 18 bases lying between them. The germline gives CDR1 SGHRS, CDR2 YFSETQ. CDR3 sequence reads: CASSLLGRVVGETQYF. In DNA form, the CDR3 reads TGCGCCAGCAGCTTGCTGGGCAGGGTTGTGGGGGAGACCCAGTACTTC.

The chain couples TRBV3-1 to TRBJ2-1; 10 bases are a match to TRBD2. Germline lookup yields CDR1 LGHDT and CDR2 YNNKEL (reference sequence). The junction had 12 bases not matched to a gene; V was cut back by 8 bases and J by 14 bases. This CDR3 is 13 amino acids long. The chain's CDR3 is CASGRDSSGSEFF. CDR3 bases: TGTGCCAGCGGCCGAGATTCTAGCGGGAGTGAGTTCTTC.

This clonotype was counted at least ten times. This chain joins TRBV3-1 and TRBJ2-1; 7 nucleotides align to TRBD2. Trimming cost V 0 bases and J 8 bases; bases outside gene matches: 13. The CDR3 has 17 residues. CDR1 is LGHDT, CDR2 YNNKEL, per germline (reference sequence). The CDR3 is CASSQDYGGRAGDEQFF. The CDR3 nucleotides read TGTGCCAGCAGCCAAGATTATGGTGGGAGGGCCGGGGATGAGCAGTTCTTC.

The V and J genes are TRBV19 and TRBJ2-7; D is uncertain. CDR3 length: 13 residues. The germline V gene encodes CDR1 LNHDA and CDR2 SQIVND (reference sequence). The ends were cut back, 3 bases at V and 6 bases at J, with 12 bases in the middle. The CDR3 here is CASSIGRRGEQYF. The CDR3 DNA sequence: TGTGCCAGTAGTATTGGCAGGAGAGGCGAGCAGTACTTC.

This clonotype appeared once. Just one base apart from a much larger clone, this may be a read error. The rearrangement joins TRBV2 to TRBJ2-7, with unresolved D. This CDR3 contains 13 residues. The germline V gene has CDR1 SNHLY and CDR2 FYNNEI. V lost 6 bases, J lost 0 bases, and 9 bases lay in between. Here the CDR3 reads CASRPGVSYEQYF. The DNA of the CDR3 is TGTGCCAGCAGGCCGGGCGTCTCCTACGAGCAGTACTTC.

Concerning this clonotype itself: This sequence may be a read error, since a much larger clone differs from it by one base. The chain joins TRBV7-6 to TRBJ2-1; TRBD2 matches 8 bases. Germline CDR1 reads SGHVS; CDR2 reads FNYEAQ. This CDR3 region has 13 residues. Here the CDR3 DNA reads TGTGCCAGCAGCTCAGACCAGCGGGAGCCCCAGCTCTTC. It encodes CASSSDQREPQLF.

This clonotype was detected only a few times. The chain uses TRBV6-6 and TRBJ2-2, with 12 bases identical to TRBD2. The CDR3 loop spans 15 amino acids. Trimming at V came to 6 bases and at J to 9 bases, leaving 8 bases not matched to a gene. Germline CDR1 is MNHNY and CDR2 is SVGAGI (reference sequence). The CDR3 coding sequence is TGTGCCAGCAGGCCGACTAGCGGGAGTTTTCGGGAGCTGTTTTTT. It codes for CASRPTSGSFRELFF.

This clonotype showed up many times. The rearrangement links TRBV2 to TRBJ1-4, with D uncertain. CDR1 is SNHLY, CDR2 FYNNEI, per germline. This CDR3 is 15 amino acids long. V dropped 3 bases and J dropped 8 bases, with 16 bases sitting between them. The CDR3 sequence: CASSEVGGFGEKLFF. CDR3 DNA: TGTGCCAGCAGTGAGGTTGGAGGGTTTGGCGAAAAACTGTTTTTT.

The chain has TRBV20-1 and TRBJ2-7; the D gene is possibly TRBD2 (5 bases). CDR3 length: 11 residues. Germline V gene lookup returns CDR1 DFQATT and CDR2 SNEGSKA (reference sequence). The CDR3 region has the DNA TGCAGCCCGAGGCCGGGAAGGGAGCAGTACTTC. Amino acids: CSPRPGREQYF.

This clonotype was observed a few times. This may come from a read error, since a much larger clone is one base off. The chain recombines TRBV6-5 with TRBJ1-3, with D perhaps matching TRBD1 (6 bases). CDR1 and CDR2 (germline): MNHEY, SVGAGI. This CDR3 spans 13 amino acids. In DNA, the CDR3 is TGTGCCAGCAGAGAGACAGGTGGAAGCACCATATATTTT. Amino acids: CASRETGGSTIYF.

This clonotype was detected ten times or more. The genes are TRBV7-2 and TRBJ1-6, with D tentatively TRBD1 (5 bases). V gave up 1 base and J gave up 6 bases, with 10 bases separating them. Germline lookup yields CDR1 SGHTA and CDR2 FQGNSA. The length of the CDR3 is 15 residues. This CDR3 reads CASSLEGWGNSPLHF. The CDR3, as DNA: TGTGCCAGCAGCTTAGAGGGGTGGGGTAATTCACCCCTCCACTTT.

This clonotype has at least ten counts. This chain uses TRBV7-9 with TRBJ1-6; a possible D gene is TRBD1 (5 bases). The germline gives CDR1 SEHNR, CDR2 FQNEAQ (reference sequence). V was pared by 7 bases and J by 0 bases, with 10 bases between. CDR3 size: 15 residues. The CDR3 sequence is CASTRDASYNSPLHF. As DNA, the CDR3 is TGTGCCAGCACCCGGGACGCCTCCTATAATTCACCCCTCCACTTT.

Many counts were recorded for this clonotype. The chain links TRBV9 to TRBJ1-2; 10 nucleotides line up with TRBD1. The CDR3 contains 18 residues. Trimming removed 4 bases from V and 1 base from J; junction bases left unmatched: 13. Germline CDR1 reads SGDLS; CDR2 reads YYNGEE. In DNA form, the CDR3 reads TGTGCCAGCAGCTTATCCCAAGGGACAGGGGCTAATAACTATGGCTACACCTTC. Translating it yields CASSLSQGTGANNYGYTF.

This clonotype was found many times. J is TRBJ1-3 and V is TRBV20-1, with D maybe TRBD1 (6 bases). V lost 3 bases and J lost 0, with 12 bases in between. Germline assignment: CDR1 DFQATT and CDR2 SNEGSKA (reference sequence). The CDR3 loop spans 15 amino acids. The CDR3 here is CSARGGADSGNTIYF. DNA for the CDR3: TGCAGTGCTAGGGGGGGCGCCGACTCTGGAAACACCATATATTTT.

Many counts were recorded for this clonotype. The junction departs from germline at one end; a sequencing error may be responsible. This chain connects TRBV7-7 to TRBJ2-3; D is unresolved. CDR3 length equals 15 residues. Germline CDR1 reads SSHAT; CDR2 reads FNYEAQ (reference sequence). CDR3: CASSLGSTSTDTQYF. CDR3 in DNA: TGTGCTAGCAGCTTAGGCAGCACTAGCACAGATACGCAGTATTTT.

V is TRBV7-3 and J is TRBJ2-7, with 9 bases that match TRBD1. This CDR3 comprises 15 residues. Per germline, CDR1 SGHTA and CDR2 FQGTGA. V dropped 1 base and J dropped 5; count of bases not matched to a gene: 6. CDR3: CASSLRQGQGDEQYF. The CDR3 nucleotides are TGTGCCAGCAGCTTAAGACAGGGACAGGGAGACGAGCAGTACTTC.

This clonotype appeared many times. The rearrangement links TRBV2 to TRBJ2-5; 10 nucleotides agree with TRBD1. This CDR3 is built from 15 residues. Looked up from germline, CDR1 is SNHLY and CDR2 is FYNNEI. V lost 4 bases, J lost 5 bases, and 7 bases stayed unmatched. The CDR3 nucleotides read TGTGCCAGCAGTGGCCGCGGGACAGGGGCTGAGACCCAGTACTTC. The encoded protein is CASSGRGTGAETQYF. The variable domain in full, with the rest retrieved from reference TRBV2 and TRBJ2-5, is EPEVTQTPSHQVTQMGQEVILRCVPISNHLYFYWYRQILGQKVEFLVSFYNNEISEKSEIFDDQFSVERPDGSNFTLKIRSTKLEDSAMYFCASSGRGTGAETQYFGPGTRLLVL.